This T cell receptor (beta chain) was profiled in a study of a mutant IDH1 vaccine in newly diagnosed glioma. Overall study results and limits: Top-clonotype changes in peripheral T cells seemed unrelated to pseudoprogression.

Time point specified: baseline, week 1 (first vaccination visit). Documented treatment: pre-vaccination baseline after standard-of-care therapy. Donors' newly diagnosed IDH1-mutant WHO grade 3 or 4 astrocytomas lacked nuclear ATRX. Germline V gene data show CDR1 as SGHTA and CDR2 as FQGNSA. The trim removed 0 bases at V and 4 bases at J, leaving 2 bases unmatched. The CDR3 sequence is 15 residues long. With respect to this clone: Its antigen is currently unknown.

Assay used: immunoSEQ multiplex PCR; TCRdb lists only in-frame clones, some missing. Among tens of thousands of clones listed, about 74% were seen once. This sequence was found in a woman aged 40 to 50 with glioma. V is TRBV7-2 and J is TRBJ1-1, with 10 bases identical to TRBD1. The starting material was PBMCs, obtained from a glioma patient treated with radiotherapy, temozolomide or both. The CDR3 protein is CASSLAGTGVTEAFF. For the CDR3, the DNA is TGTGCCAGCAGCTTAGCAGGGACAGGGGTCACTGAAGCTTTCTTT.